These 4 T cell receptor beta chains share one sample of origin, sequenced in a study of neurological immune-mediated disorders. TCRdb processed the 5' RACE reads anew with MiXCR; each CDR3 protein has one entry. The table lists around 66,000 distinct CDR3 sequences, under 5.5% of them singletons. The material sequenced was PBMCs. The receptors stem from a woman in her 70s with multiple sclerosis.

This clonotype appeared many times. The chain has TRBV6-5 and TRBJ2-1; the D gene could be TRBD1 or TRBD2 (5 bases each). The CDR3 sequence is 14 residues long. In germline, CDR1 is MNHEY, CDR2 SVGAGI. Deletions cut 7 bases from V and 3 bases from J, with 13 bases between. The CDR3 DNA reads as TGTGCCAGCAATGCACTAGGGGTCTACAATGAGCAGTTCTTC. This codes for CASNALGVYNEQFF.

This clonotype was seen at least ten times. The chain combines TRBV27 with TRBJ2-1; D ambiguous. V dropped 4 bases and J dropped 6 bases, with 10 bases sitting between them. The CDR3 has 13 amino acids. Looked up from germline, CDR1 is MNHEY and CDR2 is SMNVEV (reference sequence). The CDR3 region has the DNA TGTGCCAGCAGTTACTTCACCTCCAATGAGCAGTTCTTC. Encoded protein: CASSYFTSNEQFF.

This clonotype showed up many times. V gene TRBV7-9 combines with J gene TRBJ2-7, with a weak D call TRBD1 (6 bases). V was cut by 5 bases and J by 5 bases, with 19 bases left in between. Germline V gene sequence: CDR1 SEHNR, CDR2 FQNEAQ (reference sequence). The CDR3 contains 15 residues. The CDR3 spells CASSGQPGGENEQYF. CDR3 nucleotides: TGTGCCAGCAGCGGACAGCCGGGTGGCGAGAACGAGCAGTACTTC.

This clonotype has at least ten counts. CDR3 amino acids: CASSVGDSKTEAFF. The CDR3 region has the DNA TGTGCCAGCAGCGTAGGGGACAGTAAAACTGAAGCTTTCTTT. The rearrangement links TRBV9 to TRBJ1-1; 7 positions match TRBD1. Germline V gene lookup returns CDR1 SGDLS and CDR2 YYNGEE. The CDR3 length is 14 residues. J lost 5 bases, V lost 0 bases, and 4 bases had no gene match. The whole variable domain, filled in from reference TRBV9 and TRBJ1-1, reads DSGVTQTPKHLITATGQRVTLRCSPRSGDLSVYWYQQSLDQGLQFLIQYYNGEERAKGNILERFSAQQFPDLHSELNLSSLELGDSALYFCASSVGDSKTEAFFGQGTRLTVV.